Included here is one T cell receptor (beta chain) sequence, with context. What it binds is not known. Specified time point: newly diagnosed GD, antithyroid drugs for less than 3 months. Preparation of the TCR library used RNA extracted from PBMCs. The data derive from a study of regulatory T cells in long-lasting Graves disease. Study findings and constraints: Compared with new cases, persistent Graves' patients showed reduced TCR diversity. Shared public clonotypes totalled roughly 2,500 in persistent patients, compared with about 930 in new patients.

To make TCR beta libraries, researchers used iRepertoire HTBI primers and Arm-PCR of CDR3 regions. TCRdb reanalysed the multiplex PCR reads using MiXCR and keeps one entry per CDR3 protein. This repertoire shows some 500,000 distinct CDR3 sequences, about 15% found once; its top ten account for approximately 25%. These sequences were also reported in another study, on T cells in Graves' hyperthyroidism and ophthalmopathy. That report adds: Each diagnosis drew on symptoms, thyroxine, TRAb, thyroid ultrasound and orbital computed tomography findings.

The specimen was peripheral blood mononuclear cells (PBMCs), collected at new diagnosis, from a patient treated with antithyroid drugs. The sequence came from a woman aged 40-60 years with Graves disease.

This CDR3 reads CASSRATSGNTIYF. The CDR3 nucleotides are TGTGCCAGCAGTCGGGCCACCTCTGGAAACACCATATATTTT. The chain employs TRBV6-1 and TRBJ1-3; D gene unclear. The V gene's germline CDR1 is MNHNS and CDR2 SASEGT. The CDR3 sequence is 14 residues long. Trimming took off 5 bases at V and 0 bases at J, with 8 bases between the two ends.